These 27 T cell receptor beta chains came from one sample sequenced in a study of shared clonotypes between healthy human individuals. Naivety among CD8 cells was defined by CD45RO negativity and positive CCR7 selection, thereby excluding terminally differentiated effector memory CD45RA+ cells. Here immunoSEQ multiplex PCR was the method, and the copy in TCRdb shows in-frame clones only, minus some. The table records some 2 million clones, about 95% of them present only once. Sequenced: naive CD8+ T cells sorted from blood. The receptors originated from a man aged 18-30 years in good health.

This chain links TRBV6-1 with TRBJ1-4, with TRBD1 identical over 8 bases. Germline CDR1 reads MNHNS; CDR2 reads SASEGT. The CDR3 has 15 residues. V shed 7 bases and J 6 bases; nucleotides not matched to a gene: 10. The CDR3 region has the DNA TGTGCCAGCACTAACATAGACAGGGGAGATGAAAAACTGTTTTTT. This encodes CASTNIDRGDEKLFF.

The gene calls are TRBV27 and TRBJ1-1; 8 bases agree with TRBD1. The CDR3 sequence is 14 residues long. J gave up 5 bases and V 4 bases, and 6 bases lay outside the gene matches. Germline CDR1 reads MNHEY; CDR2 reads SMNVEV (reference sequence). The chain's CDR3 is CASSSMTGVTEAFF. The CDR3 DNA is TGTGCCAGCAGTTCAATGACAGGGGTTACTGAAGCTTTCTTT.

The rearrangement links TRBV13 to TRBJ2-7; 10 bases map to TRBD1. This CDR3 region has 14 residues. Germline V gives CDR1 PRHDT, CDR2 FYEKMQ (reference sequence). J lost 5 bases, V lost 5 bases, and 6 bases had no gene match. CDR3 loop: CASSPGTGEDEQYF. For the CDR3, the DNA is TGTGCCAGCAGCCCCGGGACAGGGGAGGACGAGCAGTACTTC.

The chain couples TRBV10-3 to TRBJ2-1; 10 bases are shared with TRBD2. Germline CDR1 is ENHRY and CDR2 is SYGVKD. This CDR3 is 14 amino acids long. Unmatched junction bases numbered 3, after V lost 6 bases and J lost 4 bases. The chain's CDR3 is CAIRSGGAYNEQFF. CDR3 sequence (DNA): TGTGCCATCAGAAGCGGGGGGGCTTACAATGAGCAGTTCTTC.

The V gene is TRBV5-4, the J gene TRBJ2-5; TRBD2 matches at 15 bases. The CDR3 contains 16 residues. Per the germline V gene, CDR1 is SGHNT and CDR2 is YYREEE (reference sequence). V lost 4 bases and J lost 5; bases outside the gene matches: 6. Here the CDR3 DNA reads TGTGCCAGCAGCCCCGGACTAGCGGGGGGGCTGGAGACCCAGTACTTC. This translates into CASSPGLAGGLETQYF.

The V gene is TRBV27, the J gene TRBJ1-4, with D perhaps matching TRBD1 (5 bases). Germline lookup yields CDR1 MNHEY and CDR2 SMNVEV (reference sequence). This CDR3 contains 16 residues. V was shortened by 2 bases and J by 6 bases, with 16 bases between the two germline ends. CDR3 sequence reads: CASSLGLGGGDEKLFF. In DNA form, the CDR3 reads TGTGCCAGCAGTTTAGGGCTCGGGGGAGGGGATGAAAAACTGTTTTTT.

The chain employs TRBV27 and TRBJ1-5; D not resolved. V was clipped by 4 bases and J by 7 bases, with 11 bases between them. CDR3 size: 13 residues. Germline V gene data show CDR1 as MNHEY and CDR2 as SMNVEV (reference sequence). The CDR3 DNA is TGTGCCAGCAGTTCTGAACCGGGACAGCCCCAGCATTTT. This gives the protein CASSSEPGQPQHF.

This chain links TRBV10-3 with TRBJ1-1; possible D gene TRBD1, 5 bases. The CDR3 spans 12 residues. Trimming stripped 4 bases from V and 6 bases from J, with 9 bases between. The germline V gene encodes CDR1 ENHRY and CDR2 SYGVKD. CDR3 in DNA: TGTGCCATCAGTGGCAGGGACGCTGAAGCTTTCTTT. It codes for CAISGRDAEAFF.

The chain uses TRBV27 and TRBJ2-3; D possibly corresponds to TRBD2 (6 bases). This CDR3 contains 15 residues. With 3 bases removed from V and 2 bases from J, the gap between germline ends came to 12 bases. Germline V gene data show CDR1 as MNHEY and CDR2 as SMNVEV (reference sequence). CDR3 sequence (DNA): TGTGCCAGCAGTTTGGACTATTCTTCCACAGATACGCAGTATTTT. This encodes CASSLDYSSTDTQYF.

The CDR3 region has the DNA TGTGCCAGCTCACCACCGACCGGGACAGGGCTCTACGAGCAGTACTTC. It encodes CASSPPTGTGLYEQYF. V and J are TRBV18 and TRBJ2-7, with TRBD1 matching over 9 bases. From germline, CDR1 is KGHSH and CDR2 LQKENI. V lost 0 bases, J lost 3 bases, and 6 bases stayed unmatched. The CDR3 is made up of 16 amino acids.

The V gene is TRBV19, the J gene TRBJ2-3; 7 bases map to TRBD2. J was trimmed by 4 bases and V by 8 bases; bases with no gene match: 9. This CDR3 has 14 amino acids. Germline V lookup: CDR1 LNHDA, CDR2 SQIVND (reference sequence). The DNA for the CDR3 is TGTGCCAGTGGCCCAAGCGGGGAAGCAGATACGCAGTATTTT. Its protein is CASGPSGEADTQYF.

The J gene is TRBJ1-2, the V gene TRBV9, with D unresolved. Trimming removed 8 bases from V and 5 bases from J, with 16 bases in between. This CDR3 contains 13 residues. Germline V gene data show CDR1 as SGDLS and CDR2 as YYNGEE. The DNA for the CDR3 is TGTGCCAGTGGGGAGACGGTAACTTATGGCTACACCTTC. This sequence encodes CASGETVTYGYTF.

This CDR3 reads CASGMTEGAYEQYF. CDR3 nucleotide sequence: TGTGCCAGCGGAATGACAGAAGGGGCCTACGAGCAGTACTTC. The chain has TRBV27 and TRBJ2-7; possibly TRBD1 for D (5 bases). Germline V gene data show CDR1 as MNHEY and CDR2 as SMNVEV (reference sequence). V gave up 8 bases and J gave up 2 bases, with 16 bases separating them. The CDR3 has 14 amino acids.

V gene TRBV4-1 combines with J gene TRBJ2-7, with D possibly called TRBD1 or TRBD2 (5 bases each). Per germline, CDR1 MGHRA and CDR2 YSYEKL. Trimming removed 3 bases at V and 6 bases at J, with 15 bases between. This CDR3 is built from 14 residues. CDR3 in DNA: TGCGCCAGCAGCCATGACTACGGGACGCCCGAGCAGTACTTC. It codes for CASSHDYGTPEQYF.

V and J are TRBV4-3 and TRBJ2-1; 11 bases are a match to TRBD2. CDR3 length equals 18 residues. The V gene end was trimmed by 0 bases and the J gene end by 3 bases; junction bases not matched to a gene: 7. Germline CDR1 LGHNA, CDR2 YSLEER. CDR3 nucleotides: TGCGCCAGCAGCCAAGAGGGCCACGGGACTAGCGGCTACAATGAGCAGTTCTTC. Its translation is CASSQEGHGTSGYNEQFF.

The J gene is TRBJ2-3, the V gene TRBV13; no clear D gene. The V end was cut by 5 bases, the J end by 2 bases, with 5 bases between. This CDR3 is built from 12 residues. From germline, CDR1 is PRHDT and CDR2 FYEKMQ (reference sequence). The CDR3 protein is CASSTLTDTQYF. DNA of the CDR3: TGTGCCAGCAGCACTCTCACAGATACGCAGTATTTT.

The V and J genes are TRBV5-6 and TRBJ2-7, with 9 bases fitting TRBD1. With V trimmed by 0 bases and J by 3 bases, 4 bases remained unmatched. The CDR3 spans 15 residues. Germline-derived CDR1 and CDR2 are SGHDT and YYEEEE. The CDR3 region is CASSLAGTGFYEQYF. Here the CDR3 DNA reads TGTGCCAGCAGCTTGGCCGGGACAGGGTTCTACGAGCAGTACTTC.

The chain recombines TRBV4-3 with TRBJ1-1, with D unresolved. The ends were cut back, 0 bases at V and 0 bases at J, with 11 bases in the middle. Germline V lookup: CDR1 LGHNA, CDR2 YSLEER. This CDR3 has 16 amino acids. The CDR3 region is CASSQDSSSLNTEAFF. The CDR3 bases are TGCGCCAGCAGCCAAGACTCATCGAGCTTGAACACTGAAGCTTTCTTT.

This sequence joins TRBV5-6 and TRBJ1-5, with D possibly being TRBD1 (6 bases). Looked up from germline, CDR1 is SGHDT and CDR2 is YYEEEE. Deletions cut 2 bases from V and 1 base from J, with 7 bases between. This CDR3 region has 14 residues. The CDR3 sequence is CASSFGQSNQPQHF. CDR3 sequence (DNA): TGTGCCAGCAGCTTTGGACAGAGCAATCAGCCCCAGCATTTT. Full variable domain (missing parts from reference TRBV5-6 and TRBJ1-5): DAGVTQSPTHLIKTRGQQVTLRCSPKSGHDTVSWYQQALGQGPQFIFQYYEEEERQRGNFPDRFSGHQFPNYSSELNVNALLLGDSALYLCASSFGQSNQPQHFGDGTRLSIL.

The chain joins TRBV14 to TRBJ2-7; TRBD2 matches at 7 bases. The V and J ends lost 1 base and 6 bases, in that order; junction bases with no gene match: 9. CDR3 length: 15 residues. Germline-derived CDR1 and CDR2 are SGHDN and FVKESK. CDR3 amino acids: CASSQGFAGVGEQYF. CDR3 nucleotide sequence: TGTGCCAGCAGCCAAGGTTTTGCGGGAGTGGGCGAGCAGTACTTC.

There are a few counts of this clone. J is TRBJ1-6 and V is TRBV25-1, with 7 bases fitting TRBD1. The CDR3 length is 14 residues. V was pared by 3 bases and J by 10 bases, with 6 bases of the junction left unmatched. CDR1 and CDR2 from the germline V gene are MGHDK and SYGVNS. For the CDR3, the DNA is TGTGCCAGCAGTGATACCGGGACAGTCTCACCCCTCCACTTT. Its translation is CASSDTGTVSPLHF.

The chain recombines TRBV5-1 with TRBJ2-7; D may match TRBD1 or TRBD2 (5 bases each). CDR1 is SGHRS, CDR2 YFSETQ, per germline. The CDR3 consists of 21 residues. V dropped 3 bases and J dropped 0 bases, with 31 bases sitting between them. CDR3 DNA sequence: TGCGCCAGCAGCTGGACTTTAGATGGGGCACCTTCCCCTTTGAGCTCCTACGAGCAGTACTTC. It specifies CASSWTLDGAPSPLSSYEQYF.

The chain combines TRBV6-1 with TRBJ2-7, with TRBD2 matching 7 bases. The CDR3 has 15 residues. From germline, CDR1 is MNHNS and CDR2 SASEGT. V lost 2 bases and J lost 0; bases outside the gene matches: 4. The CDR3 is CASSEWRGSSYEQYF. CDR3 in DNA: TGTGCCAGCAGTGAATGGCGGGGGAGCTCCTACGAGCAGTACTTC.

The CDR3 sequence is CASSPWNINNEQFF. The CDR3 DNA reads TGCGCCAGCAGCCCATGGAACATAAACAATGAGCAGTTCTTC. The V and J genes are TRBV5-1 and TRBJ2-1; D call uncertain. Germline CDR1 and CDR2: SGHRS and YFSETQ. The CDR3 runs 14 residues. V gave up 4 bases and J gave up 5 bases, with 13 bases separating them. Looking up the rest from reference TRBV5-1 and TRBJ2-1 gives the full variable domain: KAGVTQTPRYLIKTRGQQVTLSCSPISGHRSVSWYQQTPGQGLQFLFEYFSETQRNKGNFPGRFSGRQFSNSRSEMNVSTLELGDSALYLCASSPWNINNEQFFGPGTRLTVL.

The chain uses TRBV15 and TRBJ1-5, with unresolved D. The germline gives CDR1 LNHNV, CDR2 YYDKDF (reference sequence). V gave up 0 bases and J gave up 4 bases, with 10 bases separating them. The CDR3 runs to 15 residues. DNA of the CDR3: TGTGCCACCAGCAGAGATAAAGGACCAAATCAGCCCCAGCATTTT. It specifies CATSRDKGPNQPQHF. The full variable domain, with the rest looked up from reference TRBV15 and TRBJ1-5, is DAMVIQNPRYQVTQFGKPVTLSCSQTLNHNVMYWYQQKSSQAPKLLFHYYDKDFNNEADTPDNFQSRRPNTSFCFLDIRSPGLGDTAMYLCATSRDKGPNQPQHFGDGTRLSIL.

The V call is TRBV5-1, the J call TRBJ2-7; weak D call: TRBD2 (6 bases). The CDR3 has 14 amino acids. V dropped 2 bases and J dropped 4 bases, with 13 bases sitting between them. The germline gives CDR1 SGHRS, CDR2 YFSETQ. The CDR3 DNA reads TGCGCCAGCAGCTTCAAAACGGAGGGATACGAGCAGTACTTC. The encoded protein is CASSFKTEGYEQYF.

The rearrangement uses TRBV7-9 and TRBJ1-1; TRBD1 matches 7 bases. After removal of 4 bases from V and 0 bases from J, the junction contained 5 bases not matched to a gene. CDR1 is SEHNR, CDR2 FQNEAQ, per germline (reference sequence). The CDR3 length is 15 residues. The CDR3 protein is CASSSPGQLNTEAFF. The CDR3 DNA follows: TGTGCCAGCAGCTCCCCGGGACAGCTGAACACTGAAGCTTTCTTT.